Described below is a single T cell receptor beta chain sequence and its context. Its antigen is still unknown. The data stem from a study of beta chain features in type 1 diabetes. Study-wide results and caveats: The naive, central memory and Treg TCRB repertoires looked more alike in patients than they did in healthy donors. PCR might pick shorter templates more often, in the same way for patients and controls. Type 1 diabetes patients had VDJ junctions that carried fewer insertions and more deletions.

The investigators reverse transcribed all of the isolated RNA, so they sequenced expressed TCRB transcripts. Assay used: immunoSEQ multiplex PCR; TCRdb lists only in-frame clones, some missing. In the table there are 860,000 or so clones, 15% to 20% of which are singletons. This sequence originates from a young woman in good health. The sequenced sample consisted of naive CD4+ T cells from blood.

Here the CDR3 reads CASSWTSALIKYEQFF. The CDR3 coding sequence is TGTGCCAGCAGCTGGACTAGCGCCCTAATAAAGTATGAGCAGTTCTTC. The chain recombines TRBV5-6 with TRBJ2-1, with 9 bases that match TRBD2. J lost 8 bases, V lost 3 bases, and 12 bases had no gene match. This CDR3 is 16 amino acids long. CDR1 is SGHDT and CDR2 is YYEEEE in the germline V gene. Complete variable domain (other parts from reference TRBV5-6 and TRBJ2-1): DAGVTQSPTHLIKTRGQQVTLRCSPKSGHDTVSWYQQALGQGPQFIFQYYEEEERQRGNFPDRFSGHQFPNYSSELNVNALLLGDSALYLCASSWTSALIKYEQFFGPGTRLTVL.